These T cell receptor beta chains were read from a single sample in a study of T cells after somatic rescue of genetic block. Only in-frame clones appear in the TCRdb table, and some are missing; sequencing was by immunoSEQ multiplex PCR. Among tens of thousands of clones listed, 85% to 95% were seen once. Input material: peripheral blood mononuclear cells (PBMCs). These receptor sequences come from a man in his forties. CDR3s include the opening cysteine and the closing phenylalanine or tryptophan. The D gene is left open where the match is weak. Size is stated for part of the rows, as once, few or many counts, or as a class when the clone is expanded.

TRBD1,TRBV28,once,TRBJ2-5,TGTGCCAGCAGTCGGACAGGGGGACTAAAGACCCAGTACTTC,CASSRTGGLKTQYF
NA,TRBV4-1,NA,TRBJ2-1,TGCGCCAGCAGCCAGCTAGGTGCCCACAATGAGCAGTTCTTC,CASSQLGAHNEQFF
NA,TRBV19,NA,TRBJ1-2,TGTGCCAGTAGTATCGACTCCAACTATGGCTACACCTTC,CASSIDSNYGYTF
TRBD1,TRBV5-1,NA,TRBJ2-5,TGCGCCAGCAGCTTCCGAGGGTTCAGGGGGCAAGAGACCCAGTACTTC,CASSFRGFRGQETQYF
NA,TRBV25-1,NA,TRBJ2-3,TGTGCCAGCAGGGTCCGGCTGGGGGGGGCCAGGGATACGCAGTATTTT,CASRVRLGGARDTQYF
NA,TRBV28,once,TRBJ1-2,TGTGCCACCGTGGAGGGCTATGGCTACACCTTC,CATVEGYGYTF
TRBD2,TRBV2,NA,TRBJ2-7,TGTGCCAGCAGAGAGCTAGCGGGAGGAAGCGAGCAGTACTTC,CASRELAGGSEQYF
NA,TRBV7-6,NA,TRBJ2-3,TGTGCCAGCAGCGCTGGATCCACAGATACGCAGTATTTT,CASSAGSTDTQYF
TRBD1,TRBV28,NA,TRBJ1-2,TGTGCCAGCAGTTCTCCCCTGGGAGGACAGGGGACTTCATGGAACTATGGCTACACCTTC,CASSSPLGGQGTSWNYGYTF
TRBD1,TRBV7-6,once,TRBJ1-4,TGTGCCAGCAGCTTAGAACAGGGGATTGAAAAACTGTTTTTT,CASSLEQGIEKLFF
NA,TRBV2,NA,TRBJ1-3,TGTGCCAGCAGTTATGAGAGCTCTGGAAACACCATATATTTT,CASSYESSGNTIYF
NA,TRBV29-1,NA,TRBJ1-1,TGCAGCGTTGAAGAAACTTCCCGGGGGGCTTATGCTGAAGCTTTCTTT,CSVEETSRGAYAEAFF
NA,TRBV4-1,NA,TRBJ1-2,TGCGCCAGCAGCCGAGAGGGGGGTTGGTATGGCTACACCTTC,CASSREGGWYGYTF
TRBD1,TRBV6-4,NA,TRBJ2-2,TGTGCCAGCAGCAGAACAGGGGCGAACACCGGGGAGCTGTTTTTT,CASSRTGANTGELFF
TRBD1,TRBV18,NA,TRBJ2-7,TGTGCCAGCTCAACCAAGACAGGGAGCCACGAGCAGTACTTC,CASSTKTGSHEQYF
NA,TRBV28,NA,TRBJ1-2,TGTGCCAGCAGTCGGACAGATCTGGGGGGCTACACCTTC,CASSRTDLGGYTF
TRBD2,TRBV5-1,NA,TRBJ2-7,TGCGCCAGCAGCTACGGGACTAGCGGGGCCGTAGAGCAGTACTTC,CASSYGTSGAVEQYF
NA,TRBV5-1,NA,TRBJ2-5,TGCGCCAGCAGCCCGAGGGCAGGGCAAGAGACCCAGTACTTC,CASSPRAGQETQYF
NA,TRBV30,NA,TRBJ1-3,TGTGCCTGGATGAGCGGTCCTGGAAACACCATATATTTT,CAWMSGPGNTIYF
NA,TRBV18,NA,TRBJ1-1,TGTGCCAGCTCACCACAGTGGCAGAACACTGAAGCTTTCTTT,CASSPQWQNTEAFF
NA,TRBV9,NA,TRBJ1-4,TGTGCCAGCAGCGTAGAGGGGCAGAATGAAAAACTGTTTTTT,CASSVEGQNEKLFF
TRBD1,TRBV4-3,NA,TRBJ1-6,TGCGCCAGCAGCCAAGACTTAGGACAGGGCGGCTCACCCCTCCACTTT,CASSQDLGQGGSPLHF
NA,TRBV5-1,NA,TRBJ2-1,TGCGCCAGCAGCCTGGCTGGGAATGAGCAGTTCTTC,CASSLAGNEQFF
TRBD2,TRBV7-9,NA,TRBJ2-3,TGTGCCAGCAGGGAGGCAGCGGGATCAGATACGCAGTATTTT,CASREAAGSDTQYF
NA,TRBV2,NA,TRBJ2-1,TGTGCCAGCAGTGTTAGTGGACGGAGCTACAATGAGCAGTTCTTC,CASSVSGRSYNEQFF
TRBD1,TRBV4-1,NA,TRBJ2-7,TGCGCCAGCAGCCGTGGACCGGGACAGGGGAGCTACGAGCAGTACTTC,CASSRGPGQGSYEQYF
NA,TRBV4-1,NA,TRBJ2-4,TGCGCCAGCAGCCAAGGTGAAGGGACACCCCCAAACATTCAGTACTTC,CASSQGEGTPPNIQYF
NA,TRBV5-6,NA,TRBJ1-1,TGTGCCAGCAGCTTGGCCCAGGCAGTTATGAACACTGAAGCTTTCTTT,CASSLAQAVMNTEAFF
NA,TRBV29-1,NA,TRBJ2-7,TGCAGCGTTGAACGGGAGAGCTCCTACGAGCAGTACTTC,CSVERESSYEQYF
TRBD1,TRBV23-1,NA,TRBJ1-4,TGCGCCAGCAGTCAAACAACAACGACAGGGGGCGAGACTAATGAAAAACTGTTTTTT,CASSQTTTTGGETNEKLFF
TRBD2,TRBV14,NA,TRBJ2-7,TGTGCCAGCAGCCAAGTAGCGGGGCCAACCCTCCACGAGCAGTACTTC,CASSQVAGPTLHEQYF
TRBD1,TRBV10-3,NA,TRBJ2-3,TGTGCCATCAGTTACAGGGGAGCAGATACGCAGTATTTT,CAISYRGADTQYF
NA,TRBV5-1,NA,TRBJ2-1,TGCGCCAGCAGCCCGACGCTGAAAACCTACAATGAGCAGTTCTTC,CASSPTLKTYNEQFF
NA,TRBV6-1,NA,TRBJ2-3,TGTGCCAGCACAAGAGGGATGACAGATACGCAGTATTTT,CASTRGMTDTQYF
NA,TRBV19,NA,TRBJ1-2,TGTGCCAGTCAGGGAGGGGAAGTATACTATGGCTACACCTTC,CASQGGEVYYGYTF
TRBD1,TRBV5-1,few,TRBJ1-6,TGCGCCAGCAGCTTCGACAGGGCTAATTCACCCCTCCACTTT,CASSFDRANSPLHF
NA,TRBV6-1,NA,TRBJ1-6,TGTGCCAGCACCCAGGGGTACAGGGTAGGTTCACCCCTCCACTTT,CASTQGYRVGSPLHF
NA,TRBV4-2,NA,TRBJ2-3,TGTGCCAGCAGCCAACCCCTCCGACGAGGTGCGGAAGGCACAGATACGCAGTATTTT,CASSQPLRRGAEGTDTQYF
TRBD2,TRBV19,NA,TRBJ2-2,TGTGCCAGTAGGAGCGGGGGCGCCGGGACCGGGGAGCTGTTTTTT,CASRSGGAGTGELFF
TRBD1,TRBV11-2,NA,TRBJ2-1,TGTGCCAGCAGCGGACAGGGGGGACCGGCGCTAACGCTGTTCTTC,CASSGQGGPALTLFF
NA,TRBV5-1,once,TRBJ2-5,TGCGCCAGCAGCTGGCGAAGGCCCCGGGACATTCAAGAGACCCAGTACTTC,CASSWRRPRDIQETQYF
NA,TRBV18,NA,TRBJ2-5,TGTGCCAGCTCACCACTTGACATCCAAGAGACCCAGTACTTC,CASSPLDIQETQYF
NA,TRBV13,once,TRBJ2-6,TGTGCCAGCAGCTTACGCCGGGGCTACAGTGGGGCCAACGTCCTGACTTTC,CASSLRRGYSGANVLTF
NA,TRBV6-5,NA,TRBJ1-4,TGTGCCAGCAGTTCGGCCGGGACGGGGAATGAAAAACTGTTTTTT,CASSSAGTGNEKLFF
NA,TRBV27,NA,TRBJ1-5,TGTGCCAGCAGTAACGCAGGGAATCAGCCCCAGCATTTT,CASSNAGNQPQHF
NA,TRBV7-3,NA,TRBJ2-5,TGTGCCAGCAGCTTGGGGTACCAAGAGACCCAGTACTTC,CASSLGYQETQYF